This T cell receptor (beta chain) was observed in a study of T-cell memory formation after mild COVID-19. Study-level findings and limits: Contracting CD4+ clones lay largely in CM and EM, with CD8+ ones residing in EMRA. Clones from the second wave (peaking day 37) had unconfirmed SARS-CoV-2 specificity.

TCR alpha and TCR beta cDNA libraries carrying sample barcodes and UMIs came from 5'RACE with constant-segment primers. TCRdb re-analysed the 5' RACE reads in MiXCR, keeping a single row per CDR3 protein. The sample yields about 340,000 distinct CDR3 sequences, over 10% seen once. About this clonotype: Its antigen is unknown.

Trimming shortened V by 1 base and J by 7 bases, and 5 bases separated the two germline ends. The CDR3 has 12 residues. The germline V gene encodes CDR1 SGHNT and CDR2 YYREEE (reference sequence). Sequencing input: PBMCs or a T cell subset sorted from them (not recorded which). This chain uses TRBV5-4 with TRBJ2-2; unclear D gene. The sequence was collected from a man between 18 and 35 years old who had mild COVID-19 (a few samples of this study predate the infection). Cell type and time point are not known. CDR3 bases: TGTGCCAGCAGCTTGATTAACGGGGAGCTGTTTTTT. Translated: CASSLINGELFF.